This T cell receptor beta chain was profiled in a study of T cells expressing NK-cell markers. Study in general: Cells sorted as CD3+CD56+NKG2C+, CD3+CD56+NKG2C- and CD3+CD56-NKG2C+ T cells supplied the TCR beta repertoires.

Points on this clonotype: Its matching antigen is unknown.

The authors made TCR beta cDNA libraries by 5'RACE template switching. This switching added a universal primer site and UMIs. TCRdb derives one entry per CDR3 protein from the 5' RACE reads, leaving out DNA. Recorded for this sample: approximately 440,000 distinct CDR3 sequences. CDR3 length: 13 amino acids. From germline, CDR1 is MGHDK and CDR2 SYGVNS. Findings of the study overall: In about 6 donors, dominant NKG2C+ clonotypes were roughly 1.0-7.5% of CD8+ T cells. Dominance of the CD3+CD56-NKG2C+ fraction by these clonotypes also held in several donors.

The sample comprised blood T cells: a sorted CD56 or NKG2C T cell subset, CD4+ or CD8+ T cells, or bulk PBMC T cells (not recorded which). This sequence was found in a woman aged 45-65 years in good health. This rearrangement joins TRBV25-1 to TRBJ1-3; the TCRdb call, TRBD1, lacks DNA for checking. The CDR3: CASTGQGGNTIYF. Together with reference TRBV25-1 and TRBJ1-3, the CDR3 gives the full variable domain: EADIYQTPRYLVIGTGKKITLECSQTMGHDKMYWYQQDPGMELHLIHYSYGVNSTEKGDLSSESTVSRIRTEHFPLTLESARPSHTSQYLCASTGQGGNTIYFGEGSWLTVV.